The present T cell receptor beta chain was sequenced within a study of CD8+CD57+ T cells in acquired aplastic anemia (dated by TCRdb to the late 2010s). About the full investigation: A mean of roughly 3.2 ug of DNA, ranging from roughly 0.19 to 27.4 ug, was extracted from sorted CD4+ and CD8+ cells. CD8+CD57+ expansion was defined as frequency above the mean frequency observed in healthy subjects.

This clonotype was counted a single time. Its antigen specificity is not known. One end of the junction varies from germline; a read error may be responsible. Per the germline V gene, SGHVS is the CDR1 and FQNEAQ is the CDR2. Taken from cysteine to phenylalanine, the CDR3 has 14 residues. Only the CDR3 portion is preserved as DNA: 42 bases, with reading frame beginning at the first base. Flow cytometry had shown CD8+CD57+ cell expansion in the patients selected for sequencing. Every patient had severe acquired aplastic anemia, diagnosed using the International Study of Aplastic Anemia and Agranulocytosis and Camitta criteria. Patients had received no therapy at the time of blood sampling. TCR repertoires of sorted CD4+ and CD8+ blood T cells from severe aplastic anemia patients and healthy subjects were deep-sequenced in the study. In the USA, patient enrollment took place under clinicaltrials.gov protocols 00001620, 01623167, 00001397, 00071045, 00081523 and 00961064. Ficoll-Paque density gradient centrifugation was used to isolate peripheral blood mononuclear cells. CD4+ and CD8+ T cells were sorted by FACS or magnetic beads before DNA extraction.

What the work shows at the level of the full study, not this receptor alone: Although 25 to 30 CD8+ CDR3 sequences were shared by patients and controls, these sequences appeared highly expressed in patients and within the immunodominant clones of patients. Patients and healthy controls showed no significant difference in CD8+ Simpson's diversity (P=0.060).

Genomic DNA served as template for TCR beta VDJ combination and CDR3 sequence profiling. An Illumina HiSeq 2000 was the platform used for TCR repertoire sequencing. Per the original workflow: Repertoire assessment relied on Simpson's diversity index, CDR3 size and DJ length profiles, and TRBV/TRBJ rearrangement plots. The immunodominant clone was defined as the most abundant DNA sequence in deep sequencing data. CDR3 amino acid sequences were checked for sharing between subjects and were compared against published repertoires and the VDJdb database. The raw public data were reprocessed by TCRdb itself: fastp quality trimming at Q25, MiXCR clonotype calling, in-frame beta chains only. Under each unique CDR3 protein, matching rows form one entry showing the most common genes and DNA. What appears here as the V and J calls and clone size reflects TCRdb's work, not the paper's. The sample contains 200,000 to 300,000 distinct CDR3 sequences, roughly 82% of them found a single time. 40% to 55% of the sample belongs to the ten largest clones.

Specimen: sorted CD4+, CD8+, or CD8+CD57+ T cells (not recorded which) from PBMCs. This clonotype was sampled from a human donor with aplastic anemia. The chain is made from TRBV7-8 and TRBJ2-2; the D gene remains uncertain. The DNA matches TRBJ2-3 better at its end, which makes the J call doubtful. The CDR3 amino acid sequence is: CATSLARGIEEQYF. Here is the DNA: TGTGCCACCAGCTTAGCTAGAGGTATCGAGGAGCAGTATTTT.